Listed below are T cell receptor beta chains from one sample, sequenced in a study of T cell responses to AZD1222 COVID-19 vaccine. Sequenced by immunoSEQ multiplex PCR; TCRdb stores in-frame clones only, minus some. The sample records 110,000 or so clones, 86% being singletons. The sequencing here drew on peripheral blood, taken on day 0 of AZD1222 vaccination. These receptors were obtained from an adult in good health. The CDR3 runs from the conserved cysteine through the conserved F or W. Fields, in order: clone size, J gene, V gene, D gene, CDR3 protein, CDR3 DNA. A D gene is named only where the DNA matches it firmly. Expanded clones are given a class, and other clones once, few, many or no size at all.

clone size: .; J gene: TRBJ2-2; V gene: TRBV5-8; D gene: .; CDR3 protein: CASSLAASTGELFF; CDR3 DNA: TGTGCCAGCAGCTTGGCCGCTAGTACCGGGGAGCTGTTTTTT
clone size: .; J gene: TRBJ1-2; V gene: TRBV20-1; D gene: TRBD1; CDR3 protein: CSASEGGTGSGYGYTF; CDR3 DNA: TGCAGTGCTAGTGAAGGGGGGACAGGGTCAGGCTATGGCTACACCTTC
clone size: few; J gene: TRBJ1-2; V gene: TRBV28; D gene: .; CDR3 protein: CASSGAGYGYTF; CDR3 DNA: TGTGCCAGCTCTGGCGCCGGCTATGGCTACACCTTC
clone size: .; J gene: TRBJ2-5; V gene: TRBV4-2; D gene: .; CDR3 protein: CASSWRKQETQYF; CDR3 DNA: TGTGCCAGCTCCTGGAGGAAACAAGAGACCCAGTACTTC
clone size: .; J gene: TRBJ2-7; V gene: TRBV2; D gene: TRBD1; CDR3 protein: CASSEDLDRGLYEQYF; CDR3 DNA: TGTGCCAGCAGTGAAGATTTGGACAGGGGGCTCTACGAGCAGTACTTC
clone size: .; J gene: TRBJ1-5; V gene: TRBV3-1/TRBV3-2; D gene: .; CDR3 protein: CASSPSGADQPQHF; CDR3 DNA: TGTGCCAGCAGCCCGTCAGGGGCGGATCAGCCCCAGCATTTT
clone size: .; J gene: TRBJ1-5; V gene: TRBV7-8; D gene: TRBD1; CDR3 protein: CASSQQGGTGGLGNQPQHF; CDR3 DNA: TGTGCCAGCAGCCAACAAGGCGGGACAGGGGGCTTAGGCAATCAGCCCCAGCATTTT
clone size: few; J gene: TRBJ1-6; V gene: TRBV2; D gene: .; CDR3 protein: CASSELANSPLHF; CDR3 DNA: TGTGCCAGCAGTGAATTGGCTAATTCACCCCTCCACTTT
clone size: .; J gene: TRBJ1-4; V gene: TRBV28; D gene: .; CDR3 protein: CASSRTWEKLFF; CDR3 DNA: TGTGCCAGCAGTCGGACCTGGGAAAAACTGTTTTTT
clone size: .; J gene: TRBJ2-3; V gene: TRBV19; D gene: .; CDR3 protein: CASSMRSSTDTQYF; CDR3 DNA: TGTGCCAGTAGTATGAGGAGTAGCACAGATACGCAGTATTTT
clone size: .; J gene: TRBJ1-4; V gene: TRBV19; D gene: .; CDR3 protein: CASSMSGNEKLFF; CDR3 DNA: TGTGCCAGTAGTATGTCAGGGAATGAAAAACTGTTTTTT
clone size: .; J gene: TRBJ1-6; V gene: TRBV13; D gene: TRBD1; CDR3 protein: CASSLNRGDSPLHF; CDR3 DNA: TGTGCCAGCAGCTTAAACAGGGGAGATTCACCCCTCCACTTT
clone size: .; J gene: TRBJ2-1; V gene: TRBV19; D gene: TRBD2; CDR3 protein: CASNIAGFDEQFF; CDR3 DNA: TGTGCCAGTAATATAGCGGGGTTCGATGAGCAGTTCTTC
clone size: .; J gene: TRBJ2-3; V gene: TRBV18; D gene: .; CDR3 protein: CASSPGANRDTQYF; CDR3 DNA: TGTGCCAGCTCACCGGGGGCCAACAGAGATACGCAGTATTTT
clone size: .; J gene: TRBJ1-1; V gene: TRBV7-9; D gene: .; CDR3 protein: CASSLAGRVFLAFF; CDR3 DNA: TGTGCCAGCAGCTTAGCAGGAAGGGTCTTCTTGGCTTTCTTT
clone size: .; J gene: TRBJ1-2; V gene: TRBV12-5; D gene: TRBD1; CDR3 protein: CASGLGGDRTNYGYTF; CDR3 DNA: TGTGCTAGTGGTTTGGGGGGGGACAGAACTAACTATGGCTACACCTTC
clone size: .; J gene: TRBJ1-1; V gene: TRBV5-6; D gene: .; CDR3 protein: CASSFDPRNTEAFF; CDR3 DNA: TGTGCCAGCAGCTTCGATCCCCGGAACACTGAAGCTTTCTTT
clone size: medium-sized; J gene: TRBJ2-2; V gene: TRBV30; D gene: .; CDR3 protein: CAWSVQGADTGELFF; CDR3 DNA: TGTGCCTGGAGTGTACAAGGGGCGGACACCGGGGAGCTGTTTTTT
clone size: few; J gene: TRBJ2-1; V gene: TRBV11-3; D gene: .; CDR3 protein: CASSLYKGEAGPYNEQFF; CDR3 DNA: TGTGCCAGCAGCTTATATAAAGGGGAGGCAGGGCCATACAATGAGCAGTTCTTC
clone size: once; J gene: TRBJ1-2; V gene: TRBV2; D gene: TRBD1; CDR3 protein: CASSVKGANYGYTF; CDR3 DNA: TGTGCCAGCAGTGTCAAGGGGGCCAACTATGGCTACACCTTC
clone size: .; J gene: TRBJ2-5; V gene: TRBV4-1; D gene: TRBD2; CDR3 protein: CASSQEPSGGQGQETQYF; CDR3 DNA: TGCGCCAGCAGCCAAGAGCCTAGCGGGGGGCAGGGGCAAGAGACCCAGTACTTC
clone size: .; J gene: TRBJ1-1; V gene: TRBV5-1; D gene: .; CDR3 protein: CASSSRAASTEAFF; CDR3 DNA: TGCGCCAGCAGCTCCAGGGCCGCGAGCACTGAAGCTTTCTTT
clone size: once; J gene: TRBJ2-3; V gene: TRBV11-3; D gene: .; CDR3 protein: CASSLARITDTQYF; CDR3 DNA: TGTGCCAGCAGCTTAGCCCGAATTACAGATACGCAGTATTTT
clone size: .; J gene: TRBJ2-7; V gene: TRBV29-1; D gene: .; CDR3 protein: CSVEAEGLGYEQYF; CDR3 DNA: TGCAGCGTTGAAGCCGAGGGCTTAGGCTACGAGCAGTACTTC
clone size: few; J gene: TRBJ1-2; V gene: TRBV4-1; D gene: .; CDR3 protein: CASSQPGTNYGYTF; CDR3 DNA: TGCGCCAGCAGCCAACCGGGGACGAATTATGGCTACACCTTC
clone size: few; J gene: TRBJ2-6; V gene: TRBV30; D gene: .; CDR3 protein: CAWSRPRGASGANVLTF; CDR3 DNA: TGTGCCTGGAGCCGTCCCAGGGGGGCCTCTGGGGCCAACGTCCTGACTTTC
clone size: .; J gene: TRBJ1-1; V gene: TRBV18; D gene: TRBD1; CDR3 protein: CASSLQGAANTEAFF; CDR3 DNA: TGTGCCAGCTCACTACAGGGGGCGGCGAACACTGAAGCTTTCTTT
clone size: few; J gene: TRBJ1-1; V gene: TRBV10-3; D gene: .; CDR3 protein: CAIKGGNTEAFF; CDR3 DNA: TGTGCCATCAAGGGGGGGAACACTGAAGCTTTCTTT
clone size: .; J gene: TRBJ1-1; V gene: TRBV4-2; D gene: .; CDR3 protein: CASSHQNTEAFF; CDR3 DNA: TGTGCCAGCAGCCACCAGAACACTGAAGCTTTCTTT
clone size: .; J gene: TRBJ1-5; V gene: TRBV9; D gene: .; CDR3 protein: CASSVGDTNQPQHF; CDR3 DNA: TGTGCCAGCAGCGTCGGAGACACCAATCAGCCCCAGCATTTT
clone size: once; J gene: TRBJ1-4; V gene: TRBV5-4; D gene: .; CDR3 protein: CASSLINEGEKLFF; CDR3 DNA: TGTGCCAGCAGCTTGATTAATGAGGGGGAAAAACTGTTTTTT
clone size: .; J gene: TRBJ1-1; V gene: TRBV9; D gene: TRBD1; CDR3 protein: CASSGAGTGRTEAFF; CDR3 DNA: TGTGCCAGCAGCGGAGCCGGGACAGGTCGGACTGAAGCTTTCTTT
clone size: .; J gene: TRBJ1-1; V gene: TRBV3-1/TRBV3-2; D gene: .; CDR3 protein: CASSPFQVNTEAFF; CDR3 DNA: TGTGCCAGCAGCCCATTCCAGGTGAACACTGAAGCTTTCTTT
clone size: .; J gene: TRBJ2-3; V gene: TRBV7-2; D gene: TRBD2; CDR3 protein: CASSLAGTSGSTDTQYF; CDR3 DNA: TGTGCCAGCAGCTTAGCGGGGACTAGCGGGAGCACAGATACGCAGTATTTT
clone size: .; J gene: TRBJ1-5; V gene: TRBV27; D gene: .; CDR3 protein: CASSSGEGSVNQPQHF; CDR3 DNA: TGTGCCAGCAGTTCGGGCGAGGGGTCGGTCAATCAGCCCCAGCATTTT
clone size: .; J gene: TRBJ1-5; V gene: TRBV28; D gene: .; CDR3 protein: CASLPRTVLNQPQHF; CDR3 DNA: TGTGCCAGCTTACCTAGGACAGTCCTCAATCAGCCCCAGCATTTT
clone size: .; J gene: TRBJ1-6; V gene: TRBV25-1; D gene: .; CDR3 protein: CASSSTALNSPLHF; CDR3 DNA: TGTGCCAGCAGCTCGACGGCCCTGAATTCACCCCTCCACTTT
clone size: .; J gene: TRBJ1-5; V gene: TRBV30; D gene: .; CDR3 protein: CAWSFRGVRNQPQHF; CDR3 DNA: TGTGCCTGGAGTTTTAGGGGGGTACGCAATCAGCCCCAGCATTTT
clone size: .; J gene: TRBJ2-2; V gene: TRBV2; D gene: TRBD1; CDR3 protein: CASAGTGAGELFF; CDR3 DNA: TGTGCCAGCGCCGGGACAGGGGCCGGGGAGCTGTTTTTT
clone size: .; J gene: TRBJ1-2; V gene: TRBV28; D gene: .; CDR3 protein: CASSLGGYGYTF; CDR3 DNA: TGTGCCAGCAGTCTCGGGGGCTATGGCTACACCTTC
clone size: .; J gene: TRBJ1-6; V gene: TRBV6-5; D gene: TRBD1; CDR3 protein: CASSYSRDSTNSPLHF; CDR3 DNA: TGTGCCAGCAGTTACTCGCGGGACAGTACTAATTCACCCCTCCACTTT
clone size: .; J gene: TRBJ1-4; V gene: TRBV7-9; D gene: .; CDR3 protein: CASSPDRAANEKLFF; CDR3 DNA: TGTGCCAGCAGCCCGGACCGGGCGGCTAATGAAAAACTGTTTTTT
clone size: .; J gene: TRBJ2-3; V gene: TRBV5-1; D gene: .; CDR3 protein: CASSQSGKDGTDTQYF; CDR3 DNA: TGCGCCAGCAGCCAAAGCGGAAAGGATGGCACAGATACGCAGTATTTT
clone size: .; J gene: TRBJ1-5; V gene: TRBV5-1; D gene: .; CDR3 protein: CASSVVKVGQPQHF; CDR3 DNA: TGCGCCAGCAGCGTTGTCAAGGTTGGGCAGCCCCAGCATTTT
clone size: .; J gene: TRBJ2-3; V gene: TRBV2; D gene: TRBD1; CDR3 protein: CASSPPGQGATGADTQYF; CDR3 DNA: TGTGCCAGCAGTCCTCCGGGACAGGGGGCGACGGGGGCAGATACGCAGTATTTT
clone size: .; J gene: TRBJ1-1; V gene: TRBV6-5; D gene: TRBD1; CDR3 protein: CASTKTGADTEAFF; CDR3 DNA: TGTGCCAGCACCAAAACAGGGGCGGATACTGAAGCTTTCTTT
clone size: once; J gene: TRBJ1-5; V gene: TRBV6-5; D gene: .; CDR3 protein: CASRREVNQPQHF; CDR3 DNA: TGTGCCAGCAGAAGAGAAGTTAATCAGCCCCAGCATTTT
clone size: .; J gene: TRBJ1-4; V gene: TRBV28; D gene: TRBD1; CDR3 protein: CASSLPGTGGGKLFF; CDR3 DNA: TGTGCCAGCAGTCTACCGGGGACAGGGGGCGGAAAACTGTTTTTT